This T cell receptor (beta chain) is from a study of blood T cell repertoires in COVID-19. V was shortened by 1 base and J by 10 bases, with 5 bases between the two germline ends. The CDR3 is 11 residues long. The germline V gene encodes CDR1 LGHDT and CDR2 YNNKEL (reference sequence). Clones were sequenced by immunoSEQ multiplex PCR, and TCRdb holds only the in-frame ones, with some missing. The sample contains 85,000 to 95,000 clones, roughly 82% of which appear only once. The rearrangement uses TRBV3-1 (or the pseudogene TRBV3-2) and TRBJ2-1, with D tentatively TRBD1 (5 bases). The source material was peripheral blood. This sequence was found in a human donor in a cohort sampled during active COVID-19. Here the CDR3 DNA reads TGTGCCAGCAGCCAAGGACAGGAGCAGTTCTTC. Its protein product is CASSQGQEQFF.